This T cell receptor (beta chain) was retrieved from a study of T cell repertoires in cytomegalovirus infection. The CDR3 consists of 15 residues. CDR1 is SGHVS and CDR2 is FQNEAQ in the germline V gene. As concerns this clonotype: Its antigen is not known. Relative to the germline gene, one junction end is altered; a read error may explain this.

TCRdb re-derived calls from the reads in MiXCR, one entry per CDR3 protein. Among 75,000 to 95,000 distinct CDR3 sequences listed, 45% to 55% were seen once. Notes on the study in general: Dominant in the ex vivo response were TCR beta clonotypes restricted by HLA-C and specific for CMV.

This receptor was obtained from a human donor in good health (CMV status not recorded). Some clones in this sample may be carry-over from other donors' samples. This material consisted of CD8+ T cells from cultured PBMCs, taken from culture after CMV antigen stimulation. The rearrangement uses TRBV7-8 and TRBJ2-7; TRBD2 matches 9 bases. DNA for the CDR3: TGTGCCAACAGCTTAAGTCCTAGCGGGGTGTACGAGCAGTACTTC. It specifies CANSLSPSGVYEQYF. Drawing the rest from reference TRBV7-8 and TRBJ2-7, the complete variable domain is GAGVSQSPRYKVAKRGQDVALRCDPISGHVSLFWYQQALGQGPEFLTYFQNEAQLDKSGLPSDRFFAERPEGSVSTLKIQRTQQEDSAVYLCANSLSPSGVYEQYFGPGTRLTVT.